This T cell receptor (beta chain) was found in a study of blood T cells in healthy people across ages. The CDR3 runs to 15 residues. The V gene lost 1 base and the J gene lost 5 bases, with 14 bases spanning the gap. The germline V gene encodes CDR1 KGHSH and CDR2 LQKENI. A second PCR of 7 to 11 cycles used a sample-barcoded 5' primer and a J-beta primer mix. One entry per CDR3 protein, called by TCRdb with MiXCR from the 5' RACE reads. In the table there are 900,000 to 950,000 distinct CDR3 sequences, almost 30% of which are singletons. Another study also made use of these data, one on T cells of mothers and their children. As that report states: When the second PCR was run, its M1S primer added sample barcodes and 2-4 random nucleotides.

Sequencing was carried out using blood. The TCR comes from a woman in her 40s in good health. The rearrangement uses TRBV18 and TRBJ1-2; D remains unclear. The CDR3 protein is CASSPQGGPNYGYTF. The CDR3 bases are TGTGCCAGCTCACCACAGGGTGGACCGAATTATGGCTACACCTTC.